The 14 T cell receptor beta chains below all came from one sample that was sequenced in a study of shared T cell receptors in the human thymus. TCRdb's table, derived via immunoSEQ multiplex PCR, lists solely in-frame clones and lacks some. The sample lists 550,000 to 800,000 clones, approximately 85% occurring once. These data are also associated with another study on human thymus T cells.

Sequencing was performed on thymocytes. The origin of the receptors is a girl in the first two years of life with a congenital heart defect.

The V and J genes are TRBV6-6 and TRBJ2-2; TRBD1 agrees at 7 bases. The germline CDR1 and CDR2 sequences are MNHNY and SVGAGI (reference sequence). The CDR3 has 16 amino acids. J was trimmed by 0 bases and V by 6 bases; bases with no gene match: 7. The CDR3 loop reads CASRHRGTANTGELFF. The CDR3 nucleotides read TGTGCCAGCAGGCACCGAGGGACAGCGAACACCGGGGAGCTGTTTTTT.

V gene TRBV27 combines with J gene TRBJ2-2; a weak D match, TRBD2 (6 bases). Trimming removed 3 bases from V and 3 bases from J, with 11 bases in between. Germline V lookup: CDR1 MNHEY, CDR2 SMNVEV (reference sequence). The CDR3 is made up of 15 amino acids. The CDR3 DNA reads TGTGCCAGCAGTTTCCAGGACTATTACACCGGGGAGCTGTTTTTT. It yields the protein CASSFQDYYTGELFF.

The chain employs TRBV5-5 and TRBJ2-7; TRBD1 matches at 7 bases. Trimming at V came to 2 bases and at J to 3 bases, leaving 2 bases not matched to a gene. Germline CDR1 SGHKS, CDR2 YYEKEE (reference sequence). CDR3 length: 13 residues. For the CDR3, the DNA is TGTGCCAGCAGCTTTCGGGACAGCTACGAGCAGTACTTC. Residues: CASSFRDSYEQYF. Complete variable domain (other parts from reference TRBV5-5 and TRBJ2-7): DAGVTQSPTHLIKTRGQQVTLRCSPISGHKSVSWYQQVLGQGPQFIFQYYEKEERGRGNFPDRFSARQFPNYSSELNVNALLLGDSALYLCASSFRDSYEQYFGPGTRLTVT.

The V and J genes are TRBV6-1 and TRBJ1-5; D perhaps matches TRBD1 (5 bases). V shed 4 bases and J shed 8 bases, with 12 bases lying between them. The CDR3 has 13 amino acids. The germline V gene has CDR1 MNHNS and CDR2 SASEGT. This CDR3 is CASSGIAREPQHF. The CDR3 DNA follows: TGTGCCAGCAGTGGGATAGCCAGGGAGCCCCAGCATTTT.

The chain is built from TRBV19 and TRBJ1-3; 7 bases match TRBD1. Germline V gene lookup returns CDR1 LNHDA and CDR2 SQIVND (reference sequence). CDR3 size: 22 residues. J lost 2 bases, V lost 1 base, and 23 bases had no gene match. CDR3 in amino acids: CASSIVFRPQKDRAPPGNTIYF. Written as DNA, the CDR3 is TGTGCCAGTAGTATAGTATTTCGCCCGCAAAAAGACAGGGCTCCTCCTGGAAACACCATATATTTT. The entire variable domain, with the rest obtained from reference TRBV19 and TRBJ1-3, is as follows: DGGITQSPKYLFRKEGQNVTLSCEQNLNHDAMYWYRQDPGQGLRLIYYSQIVNDFQKGDIAEGYSVSREKKESFPLTVTSAQKNPTAFYLCASSIVFRPQKDRAPPGNTIYFGEGSWLTVV.

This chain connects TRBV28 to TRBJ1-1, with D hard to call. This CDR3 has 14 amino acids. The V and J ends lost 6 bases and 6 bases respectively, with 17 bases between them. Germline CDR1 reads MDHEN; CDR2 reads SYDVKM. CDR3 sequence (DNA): TGTGCCAGCAGGTATTTTAGATTTAGTGCTGAAGCTTTCTTT. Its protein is CASRYFRFSAEAFF.

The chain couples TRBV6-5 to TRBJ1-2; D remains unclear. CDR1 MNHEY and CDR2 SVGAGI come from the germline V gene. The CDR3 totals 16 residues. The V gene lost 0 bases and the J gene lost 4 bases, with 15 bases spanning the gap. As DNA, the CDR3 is TGTGCCAGCAGTTACTCGGAGGCAAAGGATGCCTATGGCTACACCTTC. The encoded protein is CASSYSEAKDAYGYTF.

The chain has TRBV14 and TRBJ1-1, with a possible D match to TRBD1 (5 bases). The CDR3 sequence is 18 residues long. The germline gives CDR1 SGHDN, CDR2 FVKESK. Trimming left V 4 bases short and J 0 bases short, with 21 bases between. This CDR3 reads CASSRRVGSRYMNTEAFF. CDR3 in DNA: TGTGCCAGCAGCCGCAGGGTAGGGTCGAGGTACATGAACACTGAAGCTTTCTTT.

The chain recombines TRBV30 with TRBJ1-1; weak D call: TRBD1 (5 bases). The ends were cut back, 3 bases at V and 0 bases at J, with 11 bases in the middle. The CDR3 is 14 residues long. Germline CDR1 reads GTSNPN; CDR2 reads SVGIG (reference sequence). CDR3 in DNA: TGTGCCTGGAGACAGGAGATCATGAACACTGAAGCTTTCTTT. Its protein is CAWRQEIMNTEAFF.

The CDR3 region is CASMDINTDTQYF. In nucleotides, the CDR3 is TGTGCCAGCATGGACATAAACACAGATACGCAGTATTTT. This rearrangement joins TRBV9 to TRBJ2-3; possible D gene TRBD1, 5 bases. Trimming pared 6 bases from V and 2 bases from J, leaving 10 bases between. There are 13 residues in the CDR3. CDR1 is SGDLS, CDR2 YYNGEE, per germline. Supplemented by reference TRBV9 and TRBJ2-3, the full variable domain reads DSGVTQTPKHLITATGQRVTLRCSPRSGDLSVYWYQQSLDQGLQFLIQYYNGEERAKGNILERFSAQQFPDLHSELNLSSLELGDSALYFCASMDINTDTQYFGPGTRLTVL.

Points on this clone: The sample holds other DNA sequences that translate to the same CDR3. This CDR3 reads CASSLLGETQYF. DNA of the CDR3: TGTGCCAGCAGCTTGCTTGGCGAGACCCAGTACTTC. This chain joins TRBV5-6 and TRBJ2-5; D gene unclear. V lost 1 base and J 5 bases, leaving 6 bases between the germline ends. The germline gives CDR1 SGHDT, CDR2 YYEEEE. The CDR3 runs 12 residues.

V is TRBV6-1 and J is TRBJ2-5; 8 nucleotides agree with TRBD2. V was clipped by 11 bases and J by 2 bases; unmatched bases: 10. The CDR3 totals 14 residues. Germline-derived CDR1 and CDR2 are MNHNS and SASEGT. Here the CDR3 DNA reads TGTGCCTCCTTAGCGGGGCCTCTTCAAGAGACCCAGTACTTC. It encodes CASLAGPLQETQYF.

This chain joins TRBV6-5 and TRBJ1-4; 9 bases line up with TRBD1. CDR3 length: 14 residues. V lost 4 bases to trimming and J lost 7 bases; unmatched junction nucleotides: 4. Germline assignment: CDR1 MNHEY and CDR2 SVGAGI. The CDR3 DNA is TGTGCCAGCAGTTTGGACAGGGGCCGTGAAAAACTGTTTTTT. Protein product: CASSLDRGREKLFF.

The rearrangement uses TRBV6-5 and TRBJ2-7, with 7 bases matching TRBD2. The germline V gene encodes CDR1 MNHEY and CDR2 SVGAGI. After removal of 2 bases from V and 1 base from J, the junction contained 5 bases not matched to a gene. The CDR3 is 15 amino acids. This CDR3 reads CASSYGPGGSYEQYF. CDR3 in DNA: TGTGCCAGCAGTTACGGACCGGGGGGATCCTACGAGCAGTACTTC.